A selection of T cell receptor beta chains follows, all from one sample in a study of blood T cell repertoires in COVID-19. Measured with immunoSEQ multiplex PCR; TCRdb has only the in-frame clones, and not every one. The table includes 400,000 or so clones, about 90% detected once. Material: PBMCs or T cells enriched from blood (not recorded which). These receptors were taken from a man between 18 and 29 years old who had recovered from COVID-19. The CDR3 runs from the conserved cysteine through the conserved F or W. Each record gives: CDR3 protein, CDR3 DNA, V gene, clone size, D gene, J gene. A D gene is named only where the DNA matches it firmly. Expanded clones are given a class, and other clones once, few, many or no size at all.

CASGRSDPRSGNTIYF,TGTGCCAGCGGCCGGAGCGACCCAAGGTCTGGAAACACCATATATTTT,TRBV2,once,NA,TRBJ1-3
CASKAGQGAGYEQYF,TGTGCCAGCAAAGCCGGACAGGGGGCGGGCTACGAGCAGTACTTC,TRBV6-5,NA,TRBD1,TRBJ2-7
CASSPKDRAVGKLFF,TGTGCCAGCTCCCCAAAGGACAGGGCGGTCGGGAAACTGTTTTTT,TRBV18,NA,TRBD1,TRBJ1-4
CASSTRTASYNEQFF,TGTGCCAGTAGTACCCGGACAGCCTCCTACAATGAGCAGTTCTTC,TRBV19,NA,NA,TRBJ2-1
CASSPRVNQPQHF,TGTGCCAGTAGCCCGCGGGTCAATCAGCCCCAGCATTTT,TRBV19,NA,NA,TRBJ1-5
CASSIRSTVNTEAFF,TGTGCCAGTAGTATCCGCTCGACAGTAAACACTGAAGCTTTCTTT,TRBV19,NA,NA,TRBJ1-1
CASSSLAGVLYEQFF,TGTGCCAGCAGCTCGCTAGCGGGCGTTCTCTATGAGCAGTTCTTC,TRBV7-9,NA,TRBD2,TRBJ2-1
CASRRIPGDYGYTF,TGTGCCAGCCGGCGTATTCCAGGGGATTATGGCTACACCTTC,TRBV19,NA,NA,TRBJ1-2
CASRKLQGGTEAFF,TGTGCCAGCAGAAAATTACAGGGGGGGACTGAAGCTTTCTTT,TRBV11-2,NA,TRBD1,TRBJ1-1
CSVELAGGRLDEQFF,TGCAGCGTTGAGTTGGCGGGAGGTCGTTTGGATGAGCAGTTCTTC,TRBV29-1,once,TRBD2,TRBJ2-1
CASSDRGWRGYTF,TGTGCCAGTAGTGACAGGGGTTGGCGTGGCTACACCTTC,TRBV19,NA,TRBD1,TRBJ1-2
CAWASRTSGNYEQYF,TGTGCCTGGGCCTCCCGGACTAGCGGCAACTACGAGCAGTACTTC,TRBV30,NA,TRBD2,TRBJ2-7
CASSIGQGGFNTEAFF,TGTGCCAGTAGTATAGGACAGGGAGGATTTAACACTGAAGCTTTCTTT,TRBV19,NA,TRBD1,TRBJ1-1
CASSEQAGELGEQYF,TGTGCCAGCAGCGAGCAAGCGGGAGAGCTCGGCGAGCAGTACTTC,TRBV14,NA,TRBD2,TRBJ2-7
CASSLFWRGSIDTQYF,TGTGCCAGCAGCTTATTTTGGCGGGGGAGTATAGATACGCAGTATTTT,TRBV5-8,NA,TRBD2,TRBJ2-3
CASSLKRGQGSYGYTF,TGTGCCAGCAGCCTCAAACGGGGACAGGGGTCCTATGGCTACACCTTC,TRBV3-1/TRBV3-2,NA,TRBD1,TRBJ1-2
CASCHGGAMEPQHF,TGTGCCAGCTGCCACGGAGGGGCGATGGAGCCCCAGCATTTT,TRBV6-5,NA,NA,TRBJ1-5
CASSLPFCVKLLWANVLTF,TGTGCCAGCAGCTTGCCTTTTTGTGTCAAGCTACTCTGGGCCAACGTCCTGACTTTC,TRBV5-4,NA,NA,TRBJ2-6
CASSPEPTGNEQFF,TGTGCCAGCAGCCCAGAACCGACAGGTAATGAGCAGTTCTTC,TRBV7-9,NA,NA,TRBJ2-1
CASRSRGQGAAFQPQHF,TGTGCCAGCCGATCCCGGGGACAGGGGGCAGCATTTCAGCCCCAGCATTTT,TRBV7-2,few,TRBD1,TRBJ1-5
CASTPSGTGSLGLKHF,TGTGCCAGTACCCCTAGTGGGACAGGTTCCCTAGGGCTGAAGCATTTT,TRBV19,NA,TRBD1,TRBJ1-5
CASSFGISYGYTF,TGTGCCAGCAGTTTCGGTATATCCTATGGCTACACCTTC,TRBV27,NA,NA,TRBJ1-2
CASSVGSGVAFF,TGTGCCAGCAGCGTAGGCTCAGGGGTGGCTTTCTTT,TRBV9,NA,NA,TRBJ1-1
CAISESTRASVTEQYF,TGTGCCATCAGTGAGTCGACTCGGGCTAGCGTCACCGAGCAGTACTTC,TRBV10-3,NA,NA,TRBJ2-7
CASSLLRSEPLRF,TGTGCCAGCAGCTTACTGCGTTCCGAACCTCTTCGATTT,TRBV7-2,NA,NA,TRBJ1-1
CAISAAGDVRQPQHF,TGTGCCATCAGTGCGGCGGGGGACGTCAGGCAGCCCCAGCATTTT,TRBV10-3,NA,NA,TRBJ1-5
CASSPPGGVNTEAFF,TGTGCCAGCTCACCACCTGGCGGCGTGAACACTGAAGCTTTCTTT,TRBV18,NA,NA,TRBJ1-1
CASMAYEQFF,TGTGCCAGCATGGCCTATGAGCAGTTCTTC,TRBV2,once,NA,TRBJ2-1
CASSLSPLRREGEQFF,TGTGCCAGCAGTTTAAGCCCCCTCAGGCGGGAGGGTGAGCAGTTCTTC,TRBV6-4,NA,TRBD2,TRBJ2-1
CASSLATGGGSGNQPQHF,TGTGCCAGCAGCTTAGCCACAGGGGGCGGTTCGGGCAATCAGCCCCAGCATTTT,TRBV7-8,NA,TRBD1,TRBJ1-5
CASSTGAGGPNEQFF,TGCGCCAGCAGCACGGGCGCGGGAGGGCCCAATGAGCAGTTCTTC,TRBV5-1,NA,TRBD2,TRBJ2-1
CASSAGRQGAYNEQFF,TGTGCCAGCAGTGCCGGGAGGCAGGGGGCTTACAATGAGCAGTTCTTC,TRBV6-1,NA,NA,TRBJ2-1
CASGIHLGGQFNYGYTF,TGTGCTAGTGGTATCCATCTGGGGGGACAGTTTAACTATGGCTACACCTTC,TRBV12-5,NA,TRBD1,TRBJ1-2
CAWSVLRGSTEQFF,TGTGCCTGGAGTGTACTTCGGGGTAGCACTGAGCAGTTCTTC,TRBV30,NA,NA,TRBJ2-1
CASSVSGGDPNTEAFF,TGTGCCAGCAGCGTGAGTGGAGGGGACCCGAACACTGAAGCTTTCTTT,TRBV9,NA,NA,TRBJ1-1
CASSLARGSGYTF,TGTGCCAGCAGTTTAGCCAGGGGTAGCGGCTACACCTTC,TRBV27,NA,NA,TRBJ1-2
CASSTGGPGNTIYF,TGTGCCAGCAGCACCGGAGGGCCTGGAAACACCATATATTTT,TRBV5-4,NA,NA,TRBJ1-3
CASSQGGNWQTQYF,TGCGCCAGCAGCCAAGGCGGGAATTGGCAGACCCAGTACTTC,TRBV4-1,few,NA,TRBJ2-5
CASSLSAARVGNQPQHF,TGTGCCAGCAGTTTATCGGCCGCGCGGGTAGGCAATCAGCCCCAGCATTTT,TRBV27,NA,NA,TRBJ1-5
CASSSTGLGQETQYF,TGTGCCAGCAGCTCGACAGGGTTGGGGCAAGAGACCCAGTACTTC,TRBV5-4,NA,TRBD1,TRBJ2-5
CASSFRQGAEQYF,TGTGCCAGCAGCTTCAGACAGGGCGCCGAGCAGTACTTC,TRBV5-6,NA,TRBD1,TRBJ2-7
CASSLASRQGESEQYF,TGTGCCAGCAGCTTGGCTTCTCGGCAGGGGGAGTCCGAGCAGTACTTC,TRBV5-6,NA,TRBD1,TRBJ2-7
CASSFAVGQGWDTEAFF,TGTGCCAGCAGTTTCGCGGTGGGACAGGGCTGGGACACTGAAGCTTTCTTT,TRBV28,few,TRBD1,TRBJ1-1
CASRAGKGLSDTQYF,TGTGCCAGCAGGGCGGGGAAGGGTCTCTCAGATACGCAGTATTTT,TRBV5-4,NA,NA,TRBJ2-3